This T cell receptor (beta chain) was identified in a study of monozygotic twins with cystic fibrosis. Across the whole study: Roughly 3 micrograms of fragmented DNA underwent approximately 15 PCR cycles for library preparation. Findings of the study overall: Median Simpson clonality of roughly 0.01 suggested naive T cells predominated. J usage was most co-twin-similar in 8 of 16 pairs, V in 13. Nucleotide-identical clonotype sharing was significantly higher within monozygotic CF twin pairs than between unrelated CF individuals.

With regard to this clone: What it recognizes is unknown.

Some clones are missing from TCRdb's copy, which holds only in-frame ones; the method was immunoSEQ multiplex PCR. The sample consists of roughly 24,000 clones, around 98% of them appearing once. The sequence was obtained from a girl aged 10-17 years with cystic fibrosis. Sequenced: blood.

The CDR3 region has the DNA TGTGCCAGCAGCGTAGGGGGGCGGGCGGTTCGAGGAGATACGCAGTATTTT. It specifies CASSVGGRAVRGDTQYF. J is TRBJ2-3 and V is TRBV9, with a weak D call TRBD1 (6 bases). Trimming stripped 0 bases from V and 5 bases from J, with 19 bases between. CDR1 and CDR2 (germline): SGDLS, YYNGEE. The CDR3 spans 17 residues. The variable domain in full, with the rest retrieved from reference TRBV9 and TRBJ2-3, is DSGVTQTPKHLITATGQRVTLRCSPRSGDLSVYWYQQSLDQGLQFLIQYYNGEERAKGNILERFSAQQFPDLHSELNLSSLELGDSALYFCASSVGGRAVRGDTQYFGPGTRLTVL.